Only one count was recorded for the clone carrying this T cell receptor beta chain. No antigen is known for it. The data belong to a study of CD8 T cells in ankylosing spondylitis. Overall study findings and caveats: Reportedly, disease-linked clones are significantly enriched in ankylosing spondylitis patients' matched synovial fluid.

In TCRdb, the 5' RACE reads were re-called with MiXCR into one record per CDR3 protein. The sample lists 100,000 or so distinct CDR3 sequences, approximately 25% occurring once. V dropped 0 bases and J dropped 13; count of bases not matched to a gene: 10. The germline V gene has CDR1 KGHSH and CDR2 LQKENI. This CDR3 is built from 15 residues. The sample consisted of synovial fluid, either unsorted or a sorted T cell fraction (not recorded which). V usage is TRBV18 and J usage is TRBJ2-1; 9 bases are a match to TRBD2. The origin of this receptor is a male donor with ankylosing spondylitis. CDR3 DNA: TGTGCCAGCTCACCACCAAGTCAGGGCGGGAGGGCCCAGTTCTTC. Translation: CASSPPSQGGRAQFF. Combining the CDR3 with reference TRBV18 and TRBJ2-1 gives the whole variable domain NAGVMQNPRHLVRRRGQEARLRCSPMKGHSHVYWYRQLPEEGLKFMVYLQKENIIDESGMPKERFSAEFPKEGPSILRIQQVVRGDSAAYFCASSPPSQGGRAQFFGPGTRLTVL.